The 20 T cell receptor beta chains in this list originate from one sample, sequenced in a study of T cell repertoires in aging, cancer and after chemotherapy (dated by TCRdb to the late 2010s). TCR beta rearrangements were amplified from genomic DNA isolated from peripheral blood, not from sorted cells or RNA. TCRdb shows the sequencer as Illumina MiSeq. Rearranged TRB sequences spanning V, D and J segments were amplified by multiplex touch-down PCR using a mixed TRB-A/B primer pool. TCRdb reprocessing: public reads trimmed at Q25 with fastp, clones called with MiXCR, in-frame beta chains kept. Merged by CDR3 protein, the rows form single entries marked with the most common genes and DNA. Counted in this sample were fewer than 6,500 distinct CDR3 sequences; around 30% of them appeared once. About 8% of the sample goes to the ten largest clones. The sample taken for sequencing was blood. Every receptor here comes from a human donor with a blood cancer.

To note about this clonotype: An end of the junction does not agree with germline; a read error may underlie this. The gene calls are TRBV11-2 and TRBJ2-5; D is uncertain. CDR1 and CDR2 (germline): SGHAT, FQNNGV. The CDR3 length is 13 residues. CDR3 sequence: CASSPRAREAQYF. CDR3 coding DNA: TGTGCCAGCAGCCCTCGGGCCCGAGAGGCCCAGTACTTC. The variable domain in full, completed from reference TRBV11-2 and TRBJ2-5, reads EAGVAQSPRYKIIEKRQSVAFWCNPISGHATLYWYQQILGQGPKLLIQFQNNGVVDDSQLPKDRFSAERLKGVDSTLKIQPAKLEDSAVYLCASSPRAREAQYFGPGTRLLVL.

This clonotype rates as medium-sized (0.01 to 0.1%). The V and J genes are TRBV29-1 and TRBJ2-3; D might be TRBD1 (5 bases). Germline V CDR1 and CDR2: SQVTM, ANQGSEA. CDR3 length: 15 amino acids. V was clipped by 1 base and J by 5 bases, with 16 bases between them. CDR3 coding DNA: TGCAGCGTTGAAGGGACAACAGAAATCCAAGATACGCAGTATTTT. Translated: CSVEGTTEIQDTQYF.

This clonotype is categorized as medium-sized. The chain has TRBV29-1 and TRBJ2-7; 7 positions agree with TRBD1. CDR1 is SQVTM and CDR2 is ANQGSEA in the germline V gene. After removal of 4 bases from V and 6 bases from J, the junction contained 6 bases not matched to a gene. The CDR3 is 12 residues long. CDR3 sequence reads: CSVGEGAGEQYF. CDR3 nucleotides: TGCAGCGTTGGAGAGGGGGCGGGCGAGCAGTACTTC.

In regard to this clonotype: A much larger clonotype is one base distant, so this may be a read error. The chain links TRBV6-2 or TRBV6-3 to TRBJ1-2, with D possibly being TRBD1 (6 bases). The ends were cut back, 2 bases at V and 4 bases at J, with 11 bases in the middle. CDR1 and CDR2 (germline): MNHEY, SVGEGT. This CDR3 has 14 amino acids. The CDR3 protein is CASSYGGQPYGYTF. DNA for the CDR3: TGTGCCAGCAGTTACGGGGGACAACCCTATGGCTACACCTTC.

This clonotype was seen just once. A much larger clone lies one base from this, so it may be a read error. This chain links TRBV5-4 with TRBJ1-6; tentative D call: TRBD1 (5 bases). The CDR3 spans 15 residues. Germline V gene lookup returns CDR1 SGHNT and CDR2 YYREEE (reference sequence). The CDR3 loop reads CASSFRGTVGSPPHF. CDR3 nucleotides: TGTGCCAGCAGCTTTAGGGGAACGGTCGGCTCACCCCCCCACTTT.

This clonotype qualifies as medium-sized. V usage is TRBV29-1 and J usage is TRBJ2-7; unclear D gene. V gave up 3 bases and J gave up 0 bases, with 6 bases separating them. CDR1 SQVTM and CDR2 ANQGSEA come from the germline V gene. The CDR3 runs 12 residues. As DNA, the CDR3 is TGCAGCGTTGACGGACCCTCCTACGAGCAGTACTTC. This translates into CSVDGPSYEQYF.

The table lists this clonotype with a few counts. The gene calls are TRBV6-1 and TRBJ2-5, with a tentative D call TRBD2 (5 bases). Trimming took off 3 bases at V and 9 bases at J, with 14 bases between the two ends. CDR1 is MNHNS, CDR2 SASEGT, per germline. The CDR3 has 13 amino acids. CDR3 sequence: CASSESSFGAQYF. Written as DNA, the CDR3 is TGTGCCAGCAGTGAGTCGTCGTTCGGGGCCCAGTACTTC.

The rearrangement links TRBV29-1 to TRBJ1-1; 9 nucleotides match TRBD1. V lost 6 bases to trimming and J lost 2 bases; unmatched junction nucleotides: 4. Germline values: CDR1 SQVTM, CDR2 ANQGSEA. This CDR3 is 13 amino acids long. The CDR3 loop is CSVQGQGNTEAFF. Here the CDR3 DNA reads TGCAGCGTACAGGGACAGGGAAACACTGAAGCTTTCTTT.

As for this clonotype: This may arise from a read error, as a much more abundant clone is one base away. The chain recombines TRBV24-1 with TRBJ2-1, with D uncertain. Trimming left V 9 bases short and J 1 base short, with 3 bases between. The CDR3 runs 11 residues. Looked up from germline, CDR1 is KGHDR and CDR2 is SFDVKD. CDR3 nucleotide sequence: TGTGCCACCTCATCCTACAATGAGCAGTTCTTC. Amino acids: CATSSYNEQFF.

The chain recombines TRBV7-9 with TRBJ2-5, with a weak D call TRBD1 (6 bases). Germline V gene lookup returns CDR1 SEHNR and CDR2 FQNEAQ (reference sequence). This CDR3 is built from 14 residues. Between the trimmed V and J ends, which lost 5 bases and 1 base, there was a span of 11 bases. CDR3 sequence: CASSPLDSQETQYF. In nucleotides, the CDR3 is TGTGCCAGCAGCCCCCTGGACAGCCAAGAGACCCAGTACTTC.

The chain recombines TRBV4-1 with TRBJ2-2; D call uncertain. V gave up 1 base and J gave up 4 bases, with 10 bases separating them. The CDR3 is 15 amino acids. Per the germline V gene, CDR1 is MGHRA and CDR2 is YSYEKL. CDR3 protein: CASSQAAQITGELFF. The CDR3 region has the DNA TGCGCCAGCAGCCAAGCGGCACAGATCACCGGGGAGCTGTTTTTT.

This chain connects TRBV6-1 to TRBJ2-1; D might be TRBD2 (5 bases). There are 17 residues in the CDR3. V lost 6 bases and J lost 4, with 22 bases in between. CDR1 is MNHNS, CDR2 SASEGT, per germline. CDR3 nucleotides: TGTGCCAGCAGCGTCGGATCGGGGAGTCTCCTATACAATGAGCAGTTCTTC. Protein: CASSVGSGSLLYNEQFF.

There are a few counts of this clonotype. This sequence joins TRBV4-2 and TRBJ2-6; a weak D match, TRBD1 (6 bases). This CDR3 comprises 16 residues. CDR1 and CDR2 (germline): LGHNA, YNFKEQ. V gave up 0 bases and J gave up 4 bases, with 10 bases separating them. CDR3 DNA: TGTGCCAGCAGCCAAGATCAGGGGCGGGGGGCCAACGTCCTGACTTTC. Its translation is CASSQDQGRGANVLTF.

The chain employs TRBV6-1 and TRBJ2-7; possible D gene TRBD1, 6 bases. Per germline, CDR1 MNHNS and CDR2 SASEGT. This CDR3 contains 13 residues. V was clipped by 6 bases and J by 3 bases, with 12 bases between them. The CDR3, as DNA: TGTGCCAGCAGCAGGGGTCGAGGCTACGAGCAGTACTTC. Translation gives CASSRGRGYEQYF.

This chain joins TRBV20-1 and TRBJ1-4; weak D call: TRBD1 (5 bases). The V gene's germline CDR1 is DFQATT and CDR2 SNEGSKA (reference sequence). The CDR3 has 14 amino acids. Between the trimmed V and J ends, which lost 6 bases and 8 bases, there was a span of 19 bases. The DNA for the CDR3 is TGCAGTGCCCCCGGGATGGGGACCCAGGAAAAACTGTTTTTT. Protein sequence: CSAPGMGTQEKLFF.

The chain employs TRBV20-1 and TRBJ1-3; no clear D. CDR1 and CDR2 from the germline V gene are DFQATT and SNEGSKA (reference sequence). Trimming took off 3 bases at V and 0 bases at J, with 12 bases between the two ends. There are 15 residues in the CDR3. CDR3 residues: CSASAGTPSGNTIYF. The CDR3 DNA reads TGCAGTGCTAGTGCAGGTACCCCCTCTGGAAACACCATATATTTT.

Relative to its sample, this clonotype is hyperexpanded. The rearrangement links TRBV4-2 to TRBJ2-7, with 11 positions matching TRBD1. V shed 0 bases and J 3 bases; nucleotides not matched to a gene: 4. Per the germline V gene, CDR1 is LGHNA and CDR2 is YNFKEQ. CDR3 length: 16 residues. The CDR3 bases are TGTGCCAGCAGCCAAGAGGTCGGGACAGGGGGCTACGAGCAGTACTTC. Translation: CASSQEVGTGGYEQYF.

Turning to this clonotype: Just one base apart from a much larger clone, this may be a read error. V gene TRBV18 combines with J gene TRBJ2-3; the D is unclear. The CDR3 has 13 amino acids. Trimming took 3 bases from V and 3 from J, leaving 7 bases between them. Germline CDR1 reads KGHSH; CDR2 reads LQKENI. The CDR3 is CASSPKRTDTQYF. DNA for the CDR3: TGTGCCAGCTCACCCAAGAGGACAGATACGCAGTATTTT.

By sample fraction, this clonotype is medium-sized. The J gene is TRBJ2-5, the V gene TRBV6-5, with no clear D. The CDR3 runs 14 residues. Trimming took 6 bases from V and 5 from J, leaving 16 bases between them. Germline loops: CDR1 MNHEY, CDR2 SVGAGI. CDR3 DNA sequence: TGTGCCAGCAGCCTCACGGGCGACTGGGAGACCCAGTACTTC. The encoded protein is CASSLTGDWETQYF.

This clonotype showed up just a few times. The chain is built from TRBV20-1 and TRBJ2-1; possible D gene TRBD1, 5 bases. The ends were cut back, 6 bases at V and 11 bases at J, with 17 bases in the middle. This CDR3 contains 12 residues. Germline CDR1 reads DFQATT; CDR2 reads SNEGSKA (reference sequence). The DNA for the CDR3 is TGCAGTGCCCCGCCCAGGGCCGCCAAGCAGTTCTTC. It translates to CSAPPRAAKQFF.